The clone carrying this TCR beta chain was recorded many times. Trimming shortened V by 2 bases and J by 2 bases, and 13 bases separated the two germline ends. Germline V gene sequence: CDR1 DFQATT, CDR2 SNEGSKA (reference sequence). The CDR3 is 15 amino acids. This entry comes from a study of early T cells in non-severe SARS-CoV-2 infection. At the level of the study: Sequencing input comprised bulk RNA from unsorted whole blood; chain pairing was not available.

Researchers attached unique molecular identifiers to individual cDNA molecules. TCRdb used MiXCR to reprocess the 5' RACE reads, holding one entry per CDR3 protein. The repertoire includes over 30,000 distinct CDR3 sequences, around 6.8% of them detected once, and around 13% sits in the top ten. The J gene is TRBJ1-5, the V gene TRBV20-1, with D perhaps matching TRBD1 (6 bases). Specimen: whole blood, collected at baseline. This TCR was sampled from an adult who was a healthcare worker with PCR-confirmed SARS-CoV-2 infection or an uninfected control (not recorded which). Written as DNA, the CDR3 is TGCAGTGCTAGAACAAACAGGGTAGGCAATCAGCCCCAGCATTTT. This codes for CSARTNRVGNQPQHF.